This is a list of T cell receptor beta chains from one sample in a study of cytotoxic CD8 clonotypes in ibrutinib-treated CLL. Method: immunoSEQ multiplex PCR; TCRdb's copy keeps in-frame clones and lacks some. Among about 130,000 clones listed, 79% were seen once. The material was PBMCs, obtained after 12 months of ibrutinib treatment. The receptors stem from a human donor with chronic lymphocytic leukemia. CDR3s include the opening cysteine and the closing phenylalanine or tryptophan. The D gene is left open where the match is weak. Clone size is stated in some rows and not others, as once, few, many or a class when expanded.

>-|TRBJ2-7|TRBV5-1|TRBD2
CASSPTGTSGSFTYEQYF
TGCGCCAGCAGCCCTACCGGGACTAGCGGGAGTTTCACCTACGAGCAGTACTTC
>-|TRBJ2-5|TRBV7-2|TRBD1
CASSLAWTGWETQYF
TGTGCCAGCAGCTTAGCGTGGACAGGCTGGGAGACCCAGTACTTC
>-|TRBJ2-1|TRBV11-3|-
CASSLVGVNEQFF
TGTGCCAGCAGCTTAGTCGGGGTCAATGAGCAGTTCTTC
>-|TRBJ1-1|TRBV7-9|TRBD1
CASSLASRGHTEAFF
TGTGCCAGCAGCTTAGCTTCCAGGGGGCACACTGAAGCTTTCTTT
>-|TRBJ2-1|TRBV23-1|TRBD2
CASSHRTSGSPYNEQFF
TGCGCCAGCAGTCACCGGACTAGCGGGAGCCCCTACAATGAGCAGTTCTTC
>-|TRBJ2-1|TRBV10-2|-
CASSDPRDVEGNEQFF
TGCGCCAGCAGTGACCCGCGCGACGTAGAGGGCAATGAGCAGTTCTTC
>-|TRBJ2-7|TRBV7-9|-
CASSLEPGGNSYEQYF
TGTGCCAGCAGCCTAGAACCCGGGGGAAATTCCTACGAGCAGTACTTC
>-|TRBJ1-4|TRBV7-2|-
CASSLETDNEKLFF
TGTGCCAGCAGCTTGGAGACAGACAATGAAAAACTGTTTTTT
>-|TRBJ2-5|TRBV9|TRBD2
CASSVGTSGRETQYF
TGTGCCAGCAGCGTAGGGACTAGCGGGAGGGAGACCCAGTACTTC
>-|TRBJ2-7|TRBV7-3|TRBD2
CASSLLAVGVYEQYF
TGTGCCAGCAGCTTGCTAGCGGTAGGGGTCTACGAGCAGTACTTC
>-|TRBJ1-5|TRBV19|-
CASRVYGGDNQPQHF
TGTGCCAGTAGGGTATACGGGGGGGACAATCAGCCCCAGCATTTT
>-|TRBJ1-1|TRBV5-1|-
CASSETAGNTEAFF
TGCGCCAGCTCGGAGACAGCCGGGAACACTGAAGCTTTCTTT
>once|TRBJ2-7|TRBV7-9|-
CASKGFSYEQYF
TGTGCCAGCAAGGGTTTCAGCTACGAGCAGTACTTC
>-|TRBJ2-7|TRBV27|TRBD1
CASSPTGTGHYEQYF
TGTGCCAGCAGTCCAACCGGGACAGGACACTACGAGCAGTACTTC
>-|TRBJ1-2|TRBV5-4|-
CASSLVGQTNYGYTF
TGTGCCAGCAGCTTGGTTGGACAGACTAACTATGGCTACACCTTC
>-|TRBJ2-7|TRBV9|TRBD1
CASSGTGAREQYF
TGTGCCAGCAGCGGGACAGGAGCTCGGGAGCAGTACTTC
>once|TRBJ2-1|TRBV7-2|TRBD2
CASSLNAAGGYNEQFF
TGTGCCAGCAGCTTAAATGCAGCGGGAGGCTACAATGAGCAGTTCTTC
>-|TRBJ2-5|TRBV4-3|-
CASSQVSLGTQYF
TGCGCCAGCAGCCAAGTCAGCCTCGGGACCCAGTACTTC
>-|TRBJ2-7|TRBV7-9|-
CASSSDMLYYEQYF
TGTGCCAGCAGCTCGGACATGCTATACTACGAGCAGTACTTC
>-|TRBJ1-2|TRBV7-3|-
CASSLSPGPEGEGYTF
TGTGCCAGCAGCTTAAGTCCAGGCCCCGAGGGAGAGGGCTACACCTTC
>-|TRBJ2-3|TRBV7-2|TRBD2
CASSRGTSSTDTQYF
TGTGCCAGCAGCCGAGGGACTAGTAGCACAGATACGCAGTATTTT
>-|TRBJ1-1|TRBV29-1|-
CSVQDLNTEAFF
TGCAGCGTGCAAGACCTGAACACTGAAGCTTTCTTT
>-|TRBJ2-1|TRBV7-2|-
CASSRRAGAGEQFF
TGTGCCAGCAGCCGACGAGCTGGGGCGGGTGAGCAGTTCTTC
>-|TRBJ2-5|TRBV7-9|TRBD2
CASSLAPAGLAGETQYF
TGTGCCAGCAGCTTAGCCCCAGCGGGACTAGCTGGTGAGACCCAGTACTTC
>many|TRBJ1-1|TRBV6-1|-
CATGRGENTEAFF
TGTGCCACCGGGAGGGGGGAGAACACTGAAGCTTTCTTT
>-|TRBJ2-5|TRBV7-9|-
CASSLEDELGETQYF
TGTGCCAGCAGCTTAGAAGATGAACTCGGGGAGACCCAGTACTTC
>-|TRBJ2-3|TRBV4-3|-
CASSSYPLGDTQYF
TGCGCCAGCAGCTCTTACCCGCTGGGGGATACGCAGTATTTT
>-|TRBJ2-2|TRBV19|TRBD2
CASSISSGNTGELFF
TGTGCCAGTAGTATTTCTAGCGGGAACACCGGGGAGCTGTTTTTT
>-|TRBJ2-7|TRBV27|-
CASLMPNYEQYF
TGTGCCAGCCTAATGCCCAACTACGAGCAGTACTTC
>once|TRBJ1-5|TRBV4-3|-
CASSQDPNQPQHF
TGCGCCAGCAGCCAGGACCCAAATCAGCCCCAGCATTTT
>-|TRBJ2-2|TRBV7-9|-
CASSPPGLQRSGELFF
TGTGCCAGCAGCCCCCCGGGACTCCAACGTTCCGGGGAGCTGTTTTTT
>-|TRBJ2-3|TRBV7-2|TRBD2
CASSLLREWAADTQYF
TGTGCCAGCAGCTTACTGCGGGAGTGGGCAGCAGATACGCAGTATTTT
>-|TRBJ2-7|TRBV7-8|TRBD1
CASSLLWTGPNYEQYF
TGTGCCAGCAGCTTATTGTGGACAGGGCCGAACTACGAGCAGTACTTC
>-|TRBJ2-5|TRBV7-3|TRBD1
CASSLQPGQGGETQYF
TGTGCCAGCAGCTTACAACCGGGACAGGGTGGCGAGACCCAGTACTTC
>-|TRBJ1-1|TRBV5-1|-
CASNDPGDTEAFF
TGCGCCAGCAATGATCCCGGGGACACTGAAGCTTTCTTT
>-|TRBJ2-7|TRBV9|-
CASSVGDTYEQYF
TGTGCCAGCAGCGTTGGGGACACGTACGAGCAGTACTTC
>-|TRBJ1-1|TRBV5-1|-
CASSLRVSGTEAFF
TGCGCCAGCAGCTTGCGGGTGAGTGGCACTGAAGCTTTCTTT
>-|TRBJ2-1|TRBV6-6|-
CASSYRYNEQFF
TGTGCCAGCAGTTACAGGTACAATGAGCAGTTCTTC
>-|TRBJ2-1|TRBV28|-
CASSLNYNEQFF
TGTGCCAGCAGTTTAAATTACAATGAGCAGTTCTTC
>few|TRBJ1-1|TRBV5-5|-
CASSLVPLEVNTEAFF
TGTGCCAGCAGCTTGGTGCCCCTGGAGGTGAACACTGAAGCTTTCTTT
>-|TRBJ2-7|TRBV4-3|-
CASSRIDGNEQYF
TGCGCCAGCAGCCGGATCGATGGTAACGAGCAGTACTTC
>-|TRBJ1-2|TRBV4-3|TRBD1
CASSQAPGQGPIGYTF
TGCGCCAGCAGCCAAGCCCCGGGACAGGGGCCAATCGGCTACACCTTC
>-|TRBJ2-7|TRBV4-1|TRBD2
CASSQDLLAGLGEQYF
TGCGCCAGCAGCCAAGATCTCCTAGCGGGATTGGGCGAGCAGTACTTC
>-|TRBJ1-4|TRBV6-5|-
CASTHSQGTNEKLFF
TGTGCCAGCACCCACTCCCAGGGTACTAATGAAAAACTGTTTTTT
>-|TRBJ2-7|TRBV9|-
CASSVEGVGPSYEQYF
TGTGCCAGCAGCGTAGAGGGTGTGGGACCTTCGTACGAGCAGTACTTC
>-|TRBJ2-7|TRBV4-3|TRBD2
CASSQLRTSGDEQYF
TGCGCCAGCAGCCAATTGAGGACTAGCGGAGACGAGCAGTACTTC
>few|TRBJ1-3|TRBV19|-
CASTKTVGNTIYF
TGTGCCAGTACCAAGACAGTTGGAAACACCATATATTTT
>-|TRBJ1-1|TRBV28|-
CASSAARPIVPLF
TGTGCCAGCAGTGCCGCGAGGCCGATTGTTCCTCTCTTT